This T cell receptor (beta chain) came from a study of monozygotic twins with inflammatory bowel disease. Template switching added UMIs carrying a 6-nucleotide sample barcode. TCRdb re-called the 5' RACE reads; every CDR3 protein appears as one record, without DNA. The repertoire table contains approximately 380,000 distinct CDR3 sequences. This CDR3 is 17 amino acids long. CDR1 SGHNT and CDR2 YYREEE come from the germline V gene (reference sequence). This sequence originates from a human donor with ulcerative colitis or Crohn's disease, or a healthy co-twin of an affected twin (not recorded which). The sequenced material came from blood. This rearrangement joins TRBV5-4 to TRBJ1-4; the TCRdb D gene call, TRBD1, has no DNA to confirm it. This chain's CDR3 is CASSIGTGANDNEKLFF. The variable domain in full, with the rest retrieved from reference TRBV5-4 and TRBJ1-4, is ETGVTQSPTHLIKTRGQQVTLRCSSQSGHNTVSWYQQALGQGPQFIFQYYREEENGRGNFPPRFSGLQFPNYSSELNVNALELDDSALYLCASSIGTGANDNEKLFFGSGTQLSVL.